The 6 T cell receptor beta chains given below trace back to one sample, sequenced in a study of cytomegalovirus exposure and HLA in healthy donors. The PCR employed 60 Vbeta primers together with 13 Jbeta primers. Some clones are missing from TCRdb's copy, which holds only in-frame ones; the method was immunoSEQ multiplex PCR. There are 180,000 or so clones in the sample; roughly 80% occur only once, and under 1.5% lies in the top ten. Sequencing used PBMCs. These receptors originate from a girl aged 10 to 17 in good health and CMV-seropositive.

The rearrangement links TRBV29-1 to TRBJ2-1; TRBD2 is a possible D gene (6 bases). Germline V gives CDR1 SQVTM, CDR2 ANQGSEA. V was pared by 7 bases and J by 5 bases, with 18 bases between. The CDR3 has 14 amino acids. The DNA of the CDR3 is TGCAGCGCTGTATGGACGGGCGGGAACAATGAGCAGTTCTTC. Its protein product is CSAVWTGGNNEQFF.

The J gene is TRBJ1-3, the V gene TRBV28; maybe TRBD1 (5 bases). V was pared by 8 bases and J by 0 bases, with 11 bases between. This CDR3 is 14 amino acids long. Germline V gene data show CDR1 as MDHEN and CDR2 as SYDVKM. CDR3 amino acids: CASLGGGSGNTIYF. The CDR3 region has the DNA TGTGCCAGCCTTGGGGGGGGCTCTGGAAACACCATATATTTT.

This chain joins TRBV21-1 and TRBJ1-1; the table's D call, TRBD1, was not checked against the DNA. TRBV21-1 is termed a pseudogene. The CDR3 loop spans 18 amino acids. The CDR3 coding sequence is TGTGCCAGCAGCAAAGTAAAACAGGCGAACGCCGCCCATGCTGAAGCTTTCTTT. It is translated as CASSKVKQANAAHAEAFF.

The chain employs TRBV28 and TRBJ2-1, with 7 bases identical to TRBD2. V lost 4 bases and J lost 7; bases outside the gene matches: 19. This CDR3 has 18 residues. Germline CDR1 is MDHEN and CDR2 is SYDVKM. DNA of the CDR3: TGTGCCAGCAGTTCCCCAAGACCCCTAGCGGCGGAGAGGAATGAGCAGTTCTTC. Translated: CASSSPRPLAAERNEQFF.

The chain combines TRBV7-6 with TRBJ2-3; 8 nucleotides align to TRBD1. Germline-derived CDR1 and CDR2 are SGHVS and FNYEAQ. V trimming: 3 bases; J trimming: 3 bases; junction bases outside the gene matches: 11. The length of the CDR3 is 17 residues. The DNA for the CDR3 is TGTGCCAGCAGCTTGTTCCGGGACAGGAGGGGGACAGATACGCAGTATTTT. It yields the protein CASSLFRDRRGTDTQYF.

The chain has TRBV4-2 and TRBJ2-7; D is perhaps TRBD1 (5 bases). Trimming removed 4 bases at V and 4 bases at J, with 20 bases between. The germline CDR1 and CDR2 sequences are LGHNA and YNFKEQ. The CDR3 is 16 amino acids. Written as DNA, the CDR3 is TGTGCCAGCAGCCCGCTTTCACCCCAGGGCAATTACGAGCAGTACTTC. This encodes CASSPLSPQGNYEQYF.